This entry describes one T cell receptor beta chain. Authors' data handling: Amplification from reference gene primers served as the basis for estimated nucleated cell counts. Data came from immunoSEQ multiplex PCR; TCRdb stores just in-frame clones and leaves some out. V and J calls and clone size are copied from that table; D and trimming were computed from the DNA. The sample includes over 200,000 clones, just over 85% of them seen just once. The entry originates in a study of blood T cell repertoires in COVID-19. On the study more broadly: The study drew acute and convalescent COVID-19 samples from the United States, Italy and Spain. Nucleic acid was either cDNA or gDNA, and it came from T cells, B-cell-depleted T cells, or PBMCs.

The CDR3 extends over 15 amino acids. The germline V gene encodes CDR1 LNHDA and CDR2 SQIVND (reference sequence). The germline V and J ends were trimmed by 3 bases and 4 bases, with 12 bases remaining between them. The sequenced sample was peripheral blood. The receptor was isolated from a man aged 25 to 45 who had recovered from COVID-19. The chain has TRBV19 and TRBJ1-4, with no clear D. CDR3 nucleotides: TGTGCCAGTAGTATGGGTTTGGAGGTTAATGAAAAACTGTTTTTT. Translating gives CASSMGLEVNEKLFF.